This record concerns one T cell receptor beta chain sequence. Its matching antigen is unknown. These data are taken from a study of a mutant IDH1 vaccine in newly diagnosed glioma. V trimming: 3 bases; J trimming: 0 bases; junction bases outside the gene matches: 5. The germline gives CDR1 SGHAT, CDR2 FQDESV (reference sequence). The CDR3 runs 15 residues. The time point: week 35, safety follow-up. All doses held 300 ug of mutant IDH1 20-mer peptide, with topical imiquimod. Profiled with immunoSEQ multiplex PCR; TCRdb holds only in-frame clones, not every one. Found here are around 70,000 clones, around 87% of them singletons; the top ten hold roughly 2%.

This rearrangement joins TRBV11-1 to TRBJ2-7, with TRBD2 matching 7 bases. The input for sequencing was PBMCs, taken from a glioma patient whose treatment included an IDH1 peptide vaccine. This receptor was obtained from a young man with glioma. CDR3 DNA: TGTGCCAGCAGCTTCGGCCCGGGGGGCTCCTACGAGCAGTACTTC. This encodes CASSFGPGGSYEQYF.